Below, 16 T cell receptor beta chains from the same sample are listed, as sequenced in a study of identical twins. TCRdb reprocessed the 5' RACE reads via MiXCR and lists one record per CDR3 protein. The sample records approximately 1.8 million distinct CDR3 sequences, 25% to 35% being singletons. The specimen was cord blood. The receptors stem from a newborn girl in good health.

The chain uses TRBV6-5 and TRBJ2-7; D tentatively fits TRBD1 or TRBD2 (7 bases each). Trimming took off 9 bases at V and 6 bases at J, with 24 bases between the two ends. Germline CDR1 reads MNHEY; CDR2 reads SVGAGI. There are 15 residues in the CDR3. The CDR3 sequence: CARAGGGAGDCEQYF. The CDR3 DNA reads TGTGCCAGGGCAGGGGGGGGCGCGGGAGATTGCGAGCAGTACTTC.

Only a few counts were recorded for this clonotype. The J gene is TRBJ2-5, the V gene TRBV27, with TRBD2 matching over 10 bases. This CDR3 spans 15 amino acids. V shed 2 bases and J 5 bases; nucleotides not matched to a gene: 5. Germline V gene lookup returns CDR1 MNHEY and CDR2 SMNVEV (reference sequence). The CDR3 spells CASSLILAGWETQYF. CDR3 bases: TGTGCCAGCAGTTTAATACTAGCGGGGTGGGAGACCCAGTACTTC.

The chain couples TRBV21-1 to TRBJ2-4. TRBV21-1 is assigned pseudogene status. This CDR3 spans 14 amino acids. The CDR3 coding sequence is TGTGCCAGCAGAGGAGATCTAGCCAAAAACATTCAGTACTTC. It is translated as CASRGDLAKNIQYF.

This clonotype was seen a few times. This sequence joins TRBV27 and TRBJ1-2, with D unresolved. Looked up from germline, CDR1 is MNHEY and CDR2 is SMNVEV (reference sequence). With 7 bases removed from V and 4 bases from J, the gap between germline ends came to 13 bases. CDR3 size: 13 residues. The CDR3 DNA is TGTGCCAGCAAAGATCGGGTCCTCTATGGCTACACCTTC. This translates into CASKDRVLYGYTF.

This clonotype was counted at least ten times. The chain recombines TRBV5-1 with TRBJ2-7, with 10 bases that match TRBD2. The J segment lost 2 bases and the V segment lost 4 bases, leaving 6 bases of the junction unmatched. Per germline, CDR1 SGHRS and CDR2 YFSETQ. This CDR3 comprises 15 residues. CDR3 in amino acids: CASSLGLANPYEQYF. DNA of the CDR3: TGCGCCAGCAGCCTGGGACTAGCGAATCCCTACGAGCAGTACTTC.

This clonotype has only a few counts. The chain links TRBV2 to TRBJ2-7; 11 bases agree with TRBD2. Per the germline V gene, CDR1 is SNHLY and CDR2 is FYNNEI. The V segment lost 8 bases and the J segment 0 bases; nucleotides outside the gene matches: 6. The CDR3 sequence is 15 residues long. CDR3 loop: CASSGTSGLSYEQYF. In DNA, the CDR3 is TGTGCCAGCTCGGGGACTAGCGGACTCTCCTACGAGCAGTACTTC. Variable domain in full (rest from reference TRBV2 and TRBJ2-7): EPEVTQTPSHQVTQMGQEVILRCVPISNHLYFYWYRQILGQKVEFLVSFYNNEISEKSEIFDDQFSVERPDGSNFTLKIRSTKLEDSAMYFCASSGTSGLSYEQYFGPGTRLTVT.

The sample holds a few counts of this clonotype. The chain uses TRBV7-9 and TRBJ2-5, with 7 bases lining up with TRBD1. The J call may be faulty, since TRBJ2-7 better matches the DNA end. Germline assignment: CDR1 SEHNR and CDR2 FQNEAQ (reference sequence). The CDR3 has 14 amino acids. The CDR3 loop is CASSLTDRDHEQYF. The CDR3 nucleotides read TGTGCCAGCAGCCTCACCGACAGGGACCACGAGCAGTACTTC.

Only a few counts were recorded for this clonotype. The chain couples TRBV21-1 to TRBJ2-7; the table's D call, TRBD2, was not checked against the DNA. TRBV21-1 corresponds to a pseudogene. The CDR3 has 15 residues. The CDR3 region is CASSPPSGIGHEQYF. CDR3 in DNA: TGTGCCAGCAGCCCTCCTAGCGGGATCGGCCACGAGCAGTACTTC.

The CDR3 reads CSARRSSGGNEQYF. The DNA of the CDR3 is TGCAGTGCTAGAAGGTCTAGCGGGGGGAACGAGCAGTACTTC. V is TRBV20-1 and J is TRBJ2-4, with TRBD2 matching over 11 bases. The DNA end lines up better with TRBJ2-7; the J call may be wrong. The CDR3 length is 14 residues. The germline V gene has CDR1 DFQATT and CDR2 SNEGSKA (reference sequence).

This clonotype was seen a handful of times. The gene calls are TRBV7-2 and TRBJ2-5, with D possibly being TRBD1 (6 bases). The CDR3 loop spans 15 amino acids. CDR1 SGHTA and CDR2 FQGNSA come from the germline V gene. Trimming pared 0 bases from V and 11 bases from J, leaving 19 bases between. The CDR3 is CASSLAFGQYNEQYF. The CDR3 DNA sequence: TGTGCCAGCAGCTTAGCGTTCGGACAGTACAATGAGCAGTACTTC. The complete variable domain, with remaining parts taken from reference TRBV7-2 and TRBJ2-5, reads GAGVSQSPSNKVTEKGKDVELRCDPISGHTALYWYRQSLGQGLEFLIYFQGNSAPDKSGLPSDRFSAERTGGSVSTLTIQRTQQEDSAVYLCASSLAFGQYNEQYFGPGTRLLVL.

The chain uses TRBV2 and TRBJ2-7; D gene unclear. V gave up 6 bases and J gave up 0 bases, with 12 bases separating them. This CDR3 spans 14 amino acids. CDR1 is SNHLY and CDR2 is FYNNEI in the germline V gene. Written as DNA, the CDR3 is TGTGCCAGCAGGGTCGACATGGTCTCCTACGAGCAGTACTTC. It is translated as CASRVDMVSYEQYF.

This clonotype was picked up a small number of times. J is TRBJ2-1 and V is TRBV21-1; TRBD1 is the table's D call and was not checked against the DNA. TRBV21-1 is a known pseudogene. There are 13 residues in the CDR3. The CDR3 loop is CASARQGPGEQFF. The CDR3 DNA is TGTGCCAGCGCCCGTCAGGGGCCGGGAGAGCAGTTCTTC.

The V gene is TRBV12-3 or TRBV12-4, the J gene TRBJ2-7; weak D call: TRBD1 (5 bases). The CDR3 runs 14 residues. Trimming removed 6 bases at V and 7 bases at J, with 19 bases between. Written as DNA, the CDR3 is TGTGCCAGCAGCGTCCGAGTAGGGGCTGGGGAGCAGTACTTC. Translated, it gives CASSVRVGAGEQYF.

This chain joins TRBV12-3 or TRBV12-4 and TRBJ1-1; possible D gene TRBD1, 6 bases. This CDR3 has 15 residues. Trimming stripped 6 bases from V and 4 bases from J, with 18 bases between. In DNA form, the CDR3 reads TGTGCCAGCAGCCCATCATTAGGGGGAGGCACTGAAGCTTTCTTT. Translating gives CASSPSLGGGTEAFF.

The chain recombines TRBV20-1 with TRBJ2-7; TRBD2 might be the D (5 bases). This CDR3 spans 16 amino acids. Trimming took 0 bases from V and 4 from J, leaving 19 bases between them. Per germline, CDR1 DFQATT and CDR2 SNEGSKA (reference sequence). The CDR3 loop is CSARDKRQALLYEQYF. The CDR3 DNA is TGCAGTGCTAGAGATAAGCGGCAGGCCTTGCTTTACGAGCAGTACTTC.

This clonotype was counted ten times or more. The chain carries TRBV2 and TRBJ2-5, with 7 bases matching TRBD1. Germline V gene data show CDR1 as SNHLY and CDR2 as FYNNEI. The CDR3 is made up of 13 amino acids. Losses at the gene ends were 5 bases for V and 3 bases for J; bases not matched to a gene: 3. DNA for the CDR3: TGTGCCAGCAGTACGACAGGGAAAGAGACCCAGTACTTC. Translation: CASSTTGKETQYF.